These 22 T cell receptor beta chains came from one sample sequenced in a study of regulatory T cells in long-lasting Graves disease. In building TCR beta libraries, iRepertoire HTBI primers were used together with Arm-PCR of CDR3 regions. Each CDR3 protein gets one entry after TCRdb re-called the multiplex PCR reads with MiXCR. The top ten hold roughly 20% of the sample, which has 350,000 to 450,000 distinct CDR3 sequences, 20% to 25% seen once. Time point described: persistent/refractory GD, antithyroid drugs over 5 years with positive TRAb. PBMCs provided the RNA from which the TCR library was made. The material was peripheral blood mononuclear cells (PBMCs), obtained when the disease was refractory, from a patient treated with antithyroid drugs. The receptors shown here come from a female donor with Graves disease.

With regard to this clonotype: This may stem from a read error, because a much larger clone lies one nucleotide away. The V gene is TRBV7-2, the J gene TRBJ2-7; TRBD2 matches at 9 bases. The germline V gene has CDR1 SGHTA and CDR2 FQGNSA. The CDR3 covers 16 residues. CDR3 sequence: CASSLVLAGAVSEQYF. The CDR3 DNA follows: TGTGCCAGCAGTTTAGTCTTAGCGGGAGCGGTCAGCGAGCAGTACTTC. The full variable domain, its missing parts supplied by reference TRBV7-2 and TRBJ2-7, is GAGVSQSPSNKVTEKGKDVELRCDPISGHTALYWYRQSLGQGLEFLIYFQGNSAPDKSGLPSDRFSAERTGGSVSTLTIQRTQQEDSAVYLCASSLVLAGAVSEQYFGPGTRLTVT.

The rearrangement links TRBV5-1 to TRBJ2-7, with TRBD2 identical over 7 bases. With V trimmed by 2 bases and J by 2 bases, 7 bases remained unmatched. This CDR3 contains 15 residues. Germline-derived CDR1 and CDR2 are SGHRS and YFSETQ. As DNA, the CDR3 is TGCGCCAGCAGCTTACGTTCCCTAGCGGCCTACGAGCAGTACTTC. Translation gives CASSLRSLAAYEQYF.

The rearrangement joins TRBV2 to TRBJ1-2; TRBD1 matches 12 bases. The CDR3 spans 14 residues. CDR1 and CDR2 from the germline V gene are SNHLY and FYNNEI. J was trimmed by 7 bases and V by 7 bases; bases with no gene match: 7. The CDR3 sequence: CASTTGTGGFGYTF. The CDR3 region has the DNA TGTGCCAGCACTACCGGGACAGGGGGCTTTGGCTACACCTTC.

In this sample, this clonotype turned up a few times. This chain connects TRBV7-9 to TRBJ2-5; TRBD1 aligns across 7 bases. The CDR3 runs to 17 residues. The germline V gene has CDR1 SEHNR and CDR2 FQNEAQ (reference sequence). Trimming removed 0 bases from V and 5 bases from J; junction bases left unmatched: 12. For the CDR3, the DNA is TGTGCCAGCAGCTTAGCCCACGGGGCACAGGGGTCGGAGACCCAGTACTTC. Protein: CASSLAHGAQGSETQYF.

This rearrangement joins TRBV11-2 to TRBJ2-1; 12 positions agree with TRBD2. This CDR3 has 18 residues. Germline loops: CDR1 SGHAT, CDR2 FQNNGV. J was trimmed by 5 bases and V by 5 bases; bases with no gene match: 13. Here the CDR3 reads CASSRRTSGISTNNEQFF. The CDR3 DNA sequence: TGTGCCAGCAGCAGACGGACTAGCGGGATCTCAACCAACAATGAGCAGTTCTTC.

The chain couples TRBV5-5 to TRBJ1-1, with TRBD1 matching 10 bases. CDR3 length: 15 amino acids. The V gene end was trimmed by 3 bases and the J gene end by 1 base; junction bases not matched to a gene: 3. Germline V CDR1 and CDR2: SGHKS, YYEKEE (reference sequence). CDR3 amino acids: CASSWTGGPNTEAFF. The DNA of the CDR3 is TGTGCCAGCAGCTGGACAGGGGGGCCGAACACTGAAGCTTTCTTT.

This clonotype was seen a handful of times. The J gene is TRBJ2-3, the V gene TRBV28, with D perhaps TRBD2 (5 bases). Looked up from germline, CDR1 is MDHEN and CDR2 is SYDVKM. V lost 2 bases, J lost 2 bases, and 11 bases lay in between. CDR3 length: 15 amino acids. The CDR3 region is CASSLAGVTTDTQYF. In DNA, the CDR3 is TGTGCCAGCAGTTTAGCGGGCGTAACCACAGATACGCAGTATTTT.

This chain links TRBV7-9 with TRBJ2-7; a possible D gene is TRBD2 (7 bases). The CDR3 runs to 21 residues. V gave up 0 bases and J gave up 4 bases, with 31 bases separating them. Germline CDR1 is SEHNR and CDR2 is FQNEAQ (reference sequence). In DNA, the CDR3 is TGTGCCAGCAGCTTAGCAATCGCGACCGGCCAAGACGAAAGGGGGGGTTACGAGCAGTACTTC. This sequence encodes CASSLAIATGQDERGGYEQYF.

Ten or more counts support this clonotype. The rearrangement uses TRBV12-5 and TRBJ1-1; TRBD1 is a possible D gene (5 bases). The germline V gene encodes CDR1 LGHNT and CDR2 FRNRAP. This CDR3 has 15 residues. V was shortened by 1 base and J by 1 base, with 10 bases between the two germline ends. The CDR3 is CASGLGEGANTEAFF. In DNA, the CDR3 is TGTGCTAGTGGTTTGGGTGAAGGGGCGAACACTGAAGCTTTCTTT. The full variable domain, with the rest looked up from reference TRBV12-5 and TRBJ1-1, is DARVTQTPRHKVTEMGQEVTMRCQPILGHNTVFWYRQTMMQGLELLAYFRNRAPLDDSGMPKDRFSAEMPDATLATLKIQPSEPRDSAVYFCASGLGEGANTEAFFGQGTRLTVV.

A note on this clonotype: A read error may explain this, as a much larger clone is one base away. The CDR3 loop reads CASSEGGNTMYF. The CDR3 DNA reads TGTGCCAGCAGTGAGGGTGGAAACACCATGTATTTT. The chain couples TRBV2 to TRBJ1-3; the D is unclear. The CDR3 is 12 residues long. From germline, CDR1 is SNHLY and CDR2 FYNNEI.

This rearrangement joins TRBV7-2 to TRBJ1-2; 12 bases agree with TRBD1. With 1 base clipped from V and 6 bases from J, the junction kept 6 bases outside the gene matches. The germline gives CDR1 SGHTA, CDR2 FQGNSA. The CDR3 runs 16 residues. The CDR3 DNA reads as TGTGCCAGCAGCTTAGGGCCGGGACAGGGGGCGGATGGCTACACCTTC. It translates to CASSLGPGQGADGYTF. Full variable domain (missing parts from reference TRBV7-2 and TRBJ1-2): GAGVSQSPSNKVTEKGKDVELRCDPISGHTALYWYRQSLGQGLEFLIYFQGNSAPDKSGLPSDRFSAERTGGSVSTLTIQRTQQEDSAVYLCASSLGPGQGADGYTFGSGTRLTVV.

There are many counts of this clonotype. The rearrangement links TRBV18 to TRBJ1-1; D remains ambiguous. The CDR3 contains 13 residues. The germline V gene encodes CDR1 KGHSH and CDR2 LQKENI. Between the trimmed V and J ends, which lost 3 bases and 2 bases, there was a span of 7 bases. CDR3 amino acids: CASSPKTNTEAFF. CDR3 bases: TGTGCCAGCTCACCTAAGACCAACACTGAAGCTTTCTTT.

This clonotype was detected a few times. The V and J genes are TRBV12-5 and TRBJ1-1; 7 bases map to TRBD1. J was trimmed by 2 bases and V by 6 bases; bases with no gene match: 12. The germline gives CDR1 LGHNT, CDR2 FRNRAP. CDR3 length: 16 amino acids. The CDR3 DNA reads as TGTGCTAGTGGGAGGGACAGCGATCCCGCTAACACTGAAGCTTTCTTT. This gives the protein CASGRDSDPANTEAFF. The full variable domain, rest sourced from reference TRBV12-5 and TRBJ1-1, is DARVTQTPRHKVTEMGQEVTMRCQPILGHNTVFWYRQTMMQGLELLAYFRNRAPLDDSGMPKDRFSAEMPDATLATLKIQPSEPRDSAVYFCASGRDSDPANTEAFFGQGTRLTVV.

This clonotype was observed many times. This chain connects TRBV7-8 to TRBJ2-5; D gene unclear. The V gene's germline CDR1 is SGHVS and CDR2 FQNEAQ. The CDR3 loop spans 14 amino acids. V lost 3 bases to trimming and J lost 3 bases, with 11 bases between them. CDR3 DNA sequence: TGTGCCAGCAGCTTTGGAAGGCGAAAAGAGACCCAGTACTTC. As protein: CASSFGRRKETQYF.

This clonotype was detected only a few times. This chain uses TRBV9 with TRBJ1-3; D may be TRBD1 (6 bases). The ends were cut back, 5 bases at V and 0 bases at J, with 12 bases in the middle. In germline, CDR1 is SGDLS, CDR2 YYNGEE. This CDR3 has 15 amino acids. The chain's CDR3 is CASSGRGLSGNTIYF. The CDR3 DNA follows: TGTGCCAGCAGTGGCAGGGGCCTCTCTGGAAACACCATATATTTT. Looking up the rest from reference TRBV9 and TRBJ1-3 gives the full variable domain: DSGVTQTPKHLITATGQRVTLRCSPRSGDLSVYWYQQSLDQGLQFLIQYYNGEERAKGNILERFSAQQFPDLHSELNLSSLELGDSALYFCASSGRGLSGNTIYFGEGSWLTVV.

The CDR3 loop is CSSEKTGGRNEQFF. For the CDR3, the DNA is TGCAGCTCCGAAAAGACAGGGGGAAGGAATGAGCAGTTCTTC. The chain couples TRBV29-1 to TRBJ2-1, with 9 bases identical to TRBD1. Trimming took 8 bases from V and 7 from J; bases not matched to a gene: 12. CDR3 size: 14 residues. CDR1 and CDR2 (germline): SQVTM, ANQGSEA.

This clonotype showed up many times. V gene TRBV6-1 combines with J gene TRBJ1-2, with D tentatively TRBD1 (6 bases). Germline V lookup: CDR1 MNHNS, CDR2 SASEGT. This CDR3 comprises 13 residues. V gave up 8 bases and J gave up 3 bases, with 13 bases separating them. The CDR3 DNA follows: TGTGCCAGCGAGACGGACAGCCACTATGGCTACACCTTC. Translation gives CASETDSHYGYTF.

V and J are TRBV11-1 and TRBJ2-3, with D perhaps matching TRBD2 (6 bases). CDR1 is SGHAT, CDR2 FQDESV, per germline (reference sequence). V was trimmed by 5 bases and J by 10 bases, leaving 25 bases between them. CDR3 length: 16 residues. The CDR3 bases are TGTGCCAGCAGCGGACCGGGACCGGGACTCACGACCTCGCAGTATTTT. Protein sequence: CASSGPGPGLTTSQYF.

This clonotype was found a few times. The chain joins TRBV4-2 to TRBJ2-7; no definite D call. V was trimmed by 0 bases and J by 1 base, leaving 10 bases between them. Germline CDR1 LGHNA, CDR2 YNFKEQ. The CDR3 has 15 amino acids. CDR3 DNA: TGTGCCAGCAGCCAAGATACGGGCAGTTCCTACGAGCAGTACTTC. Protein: CASSQDTGSSYEQYF.

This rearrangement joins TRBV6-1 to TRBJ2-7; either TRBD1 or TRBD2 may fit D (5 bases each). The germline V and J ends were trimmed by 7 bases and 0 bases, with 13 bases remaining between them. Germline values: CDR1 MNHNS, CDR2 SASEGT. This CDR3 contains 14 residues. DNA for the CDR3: TGTGCCAGCACCCCGGGGCCAATCTCCTACGAGCAGTACTTC. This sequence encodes CASTPGPISYEQYF.

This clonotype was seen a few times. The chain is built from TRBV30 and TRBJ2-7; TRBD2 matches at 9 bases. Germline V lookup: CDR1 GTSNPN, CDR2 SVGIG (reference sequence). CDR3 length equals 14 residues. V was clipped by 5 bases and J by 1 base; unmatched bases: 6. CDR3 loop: CAWGLAGKSYEQYF. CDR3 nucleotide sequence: TGTGCCTGGGGCCTAGCGGGAAAATCCTACGAGCAGTACTTC. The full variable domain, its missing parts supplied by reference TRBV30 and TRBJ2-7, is SQTIHQWPATLVQPVGSPLSLECTVEGTSNPNLYWYRQAAGRGLQLLFYSVGIGQISSEVPQNLSASRPQDRQFILSSKKLLLSDSGFYLCAWGLAGKSYEQYFGPGTRLTVT.

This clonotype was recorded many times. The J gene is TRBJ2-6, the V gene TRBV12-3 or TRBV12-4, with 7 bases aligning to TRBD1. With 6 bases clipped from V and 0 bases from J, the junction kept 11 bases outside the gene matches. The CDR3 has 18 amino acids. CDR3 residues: CASRPRTGLSSGANVLTF. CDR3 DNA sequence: TGTGCCAGCAGACCTAGGACAGGCTTAAGCTCTGGGGCCAACGTCCTGACTTTC.